This T cell receptor (beta chain) derives from a study of CD8 T cells in Susac syndrome. The V gene's germline CDR1 is SQVTM and CDR2 ANQGSEA. The CDR3 length is 11 residues. V lost 7 bases, J lost 5 bases, and 2 bases stayed unmatched. RNA, at about 0.45 to 1 ug, was reverse transcribed with random hexamers. Coverage of TCR beta CDR3 amplification by immunoSEQ multiplex PCR extended to 54 Vbeta and 13 Jbeta. Each CDR3 protein gets one entry after TCRdb re-called the immunoSEQ multiplex PCR reads with MiXCR. The sample gives around 140,000 distinct CDR3 sequences, roughly 95% of which show up once; around 0.08% is in the top ten.

Sequenced input: CD4+ T cells from PBMCs. This receptor was identified in a human donor in good health. The rearrangement joins TRBV29-1 to TRBJ1-2; TRBD1 agrees at 9 bases. The CDR3 sequence is CSATGGYGYTF. The CDR3 region has the DNA TGCAGCGCGACAGGGGGGTATGGCTACACCTTC.